Only one count was recorded for the clone carrying this T cell receptor beta chain. Its cognate antigen is unknown. TCRdb passed the 5' RACE reads through MiXCR, listing each CDR3 protein once. The sample gives 350,000 to 500,000 distinct CDR3 sequences, roughly 18% of which show up once; roughly 21% is in the top ten. This specimen comes from a study of T-cell memory formation after mild COVID-19. Study summary: Clusters of TCRs were largely donor specific. Whole-study findings and limits: Clones contracting over day 15 to 85 were CD4/CD8 balanced, with later expanders leaning CD4+.

The CDR3 spans 13 residues. V gave up 1 base and J gave up 10 bases, with 12 bases separating them. CDR1 and CDR2 from the germline V gene are SGHDN and FVKESK. The chain carries TRBV14 and TRBJ2-3; D is perhaps TRBD2 (5 bases). Sequencing input: PBMCs or a T cell subset sorted from them (not recorded which). This sequence was found in a man aged 18 to 30 who had mild COVID-19 (a few samples of this study predate the infection). Cell type and time point are not known. The CDR3, as DNA: TGTGCCAGCAGCCAAGGAGAGGGCAATCCGCAGTATTTT. Its protein is CASSQGEGNPQYF.